The 17 T cell receptor beta chains given below trace back to one sample, sequenced in a study of T cells in localized non-small cell lung cancer. Data came from immunoSEQ multiplex PCR; TCRdb stores just in-frame clones and leaves some out. The table has roughly 1,600 clones, approximately 22% seen once. The material sequenced was normal lung tissue next to the tumor, taken before any cancer treatment. These receptors all stem from a woman aged 40-69 years with stage I lung adenocarcinoma.

The V and J genes are TRBV15 and TRBJ2-1; D unresolved. Trimming removed 5 bases at V and 10 bases at J, with 24 bases between. The CDR3 totals 16 residues. CDR1 and CDR2 (germline): LNHNV, YYDKDF (reference sequence). DNA of the CDR3: TGTGCCACCAGCTCCCCTGTGGCCACCCAATCCGGGGAGCAGTTCTTC. It translates to CATSSPVATQSGEQFF. The full variable domain, rest sourced from reference TRBV15 and TRBJ2-1, is DAMVIQNPRYQVTQFGKPVTLSCSQTLNHNVMYWYQQKSSQAPKLLFHYYDKDFNNEADTPDNFQSRRPNTSFCFLDIRSPGLGDTAMYLCATSSPVATQSGEQFFGPGTRLTVL.

Sample share makes this clone large (0.1 to 1%). The chain uses TRBV19 and TRBJ1-3, with 7 bases identical to TRBD1. The V gene end was trimmed by 6 bases and the J gene end by 0 bases; junction bases not matched to a gene: 11. CDR1 and CDR2 (germline): LNHDA, SQIVND (reference sequence). The CDR3 totals 17 residues. The CDR3 bases are TGTGCCAGTAGAGGCCGGGACAGATTTTTCTCTGGAAACACCATATATTTT. As protein: CASRGRDRFFSGNTIYF.

In its sample, this clone was seen a few times. The chain recombines TRBV28 with TRBJ1-4; 7 nucleotides match TRBD1. With 5 bases clipped from V and 0 bases from J, the junction kept 3 bases outside the gene matches. Germline loops: CDR1 MDHEN, CDR2 SYDVKM. The length of the CDR3 is 15 residues. CDR3 DNA sequence: TGTGCCAGCAGTGCCGGACAGGCAACTAATGAAAAACTGTTTTTT. Its protein is CASSAGQATNEKLFF.

This clone is deemed medium-sized. The rearrangement uses TRBV11-3 and TRBJ2-2; the match to TRBD2 covers 10 bases. The CDR3 loop spans 18 amino acids. The germline gives CDR1 SGHNT, CDR2 YENEEA. V trimming: 7 bases; J trimming: 5 bases; junction bases outside the gene matches: 16. The CDR3 region has the DNA TGTGCCAGCACAAAAGGGCTAGCGGGAGCCACGGGAACCGGGGAGCTGTTTTTT. Translation gives CASTKGLAGATGTGELFF.

This clone was counted only a few times. The rearrangement uses TRBV9 and TRBJ1-1; D may be TRBD1 (5 bases). Germline V lookup: CDR1 SGDLS, CDR2 YYNGEE. V shed 5 bases and J shed 0 bases, with 14 bases lying between them. The CDR3 sequence is 15 residues long. The CDR3 region has the DNA TGTGCCAGCAGGACCGGGGCAGTAATGAACACTGAAGCTTTCTTT. The encoded protein is CASRTGAVMNTEAFF.

This clone appeared a few times. The chain employs TRBV6-8 and TRBJ1-2; D gene unclear. This CDR3 is built from 15 residues. From germline, CDR1 is MNHGY and CDR2 SAAAGT. V shed 7 bases and J shed 4 bases, with 19 bases lying between them. CDR3 in amino acids: CASTEGITVSYGYTF. CDR3 DNA sequence: TGTGCCAGCACCGAAGGGATCACAGTGTCCTATGGCTACACCTTC.

Within the sample, this clone is medium-sized. The V gene is TRBV11-3, the J gene TRBJ1-6, with a possible D match to TRBD1 (5 bases). Germline V gene sequence: CDR1 SGHNT, CDR2 YENEEA. The ends were cut back, 5 bases at V and 12 bases at J, with 17 bases in the middle. This CDR3 comprises 14 residues. The CDR3 is CASSPRGGFEPLHF. The CDR3 coding sequence is TGTGCCAGCAGCCCTCGGGGGGGTTTTGAACCCCTCCACTTT.

This clone was counted between two and nine times. This chain connects TRBV19 to TRBJ2-1, with 8 bases that match TRBD2. Losses at the gene ends were 0 bases for V and 9 bases for J; bases not matched to a gene: 10. The CDR3 runs 16 residues. Looked up from germline, CDR1 is LNHDA and CDR2 is SQIVND (reference sequence). The CDR3 here is CASSIDGGGSHGEQFF. The CDR3 DNA follows: TGTGCCAGTAGTATAGACGGCGGGGGGAGTCACGGTGAGCAGTTCTTC.

This clone is medium-sized. The chain recombines TRBV9 with TRBJ2-7; 7 bases align to TRBD2. Germline V CDR1 and CDR2: SGDLS, YYNGEE. The CDR3 contains 13 residues. Trimming removed 5 bases from V and 2 bases from J; junction bases left unmatched: 4. CDR3 sequence reads: CASRRLAPYEQYF. The CDR3 DNA follows: TGTGCCAGCAGGCGACTAGCCCCCTACGAGCAGTACTTC.

Only a few counts were recorded for this clone. The chain couples TRBV6-8 to TRBJ1-6; D unresolved. CDR1 and CDR2 (germline): MNHGY, SAAAGT. CDR3 length: 15 amino acids. V shed 5 bases and J shed 7 bases, with 15 bases lying between them. The CDR3 sequence is CASSDYPGANSPLHF. In DNA form, the CDR3 reads TGTGCCAGCAGTGACTACCCGGGAGCCAATTCACCCCTCCACTTT.

This sequence joins TRBV19 and TRBJ1-1, with D tentatively TRBD1 (5 bases). Germline V CDR1 and CDR2: LNHDA, SQIVND (reference sequence). The CDR3 totals 13 residues. Trimming removed 0 bases at V and 9 bases at J, with 11 bases between. The CDR3 loop reads CASSIDSPGKAFF. The DNA of the CDR3 is TGTGCCAGTAGTATAGATTCCCCAGGGAAAGCTTTCTTT.

The sample holds one count of this clone. The chain carries TRBV19 and TRBJ2-7; TRBD2 matches 13 bases. The CDR3 runs 17 residues. V was clipped by 3 bases and J by 5 bases; unmatched bases: 10. Germline V CDR1 and CDR2: LNHDA, SQIVND (reference sequence). CDR3 protein: CASSIRGLAGQGHEQYF. CDR3 nucleotides: TGTGCCAGTAGTATCCGGGGACTAGCGGGACAAGGCCACGAGCAGTACTTC.

By sample share, this clone is large. The genes are TRBV6-8 and TRBJ2-7; 8 bases line up with TRBD1. V lost 4 bases and J lost 3; bases outside the gene matches: 11. Germline lookup yields CDR1 MNHGY and CDR2 SAAAGT. This CDR3 has 16 residues. In nucleotides, the CDR3 is TGTGCCAGCAGTTGGCTACGACAGGGGATACGCTACGAGCAGTACTTC. The encoded protein is CASSWLRQGIRYEQYF.

V usage is TRBV19 and J usage is TRBJ2-7; D may be TRBD1 (6 bases). Germline values: CDR1 LNHDA, CDR2 SQIVND (reference sequence). The CDR3 is 13 residues long. The germline V and J ends were trimmed by 6 bases and 6 bases, with 15 bases remaining between them. CDR3 DNA: TGTGCCAGTAGCAGGGGAGTTCGAGCCGAGCAGTACTTC. It codes for CASSRGVRAEQYF. Using reference TRBV19 and TRBJ2-7 for the parts outside the CDR3, the full variable domain is DGGITQSPKYLFRKEGQNVTLSCEQNLNHDAMYWYRQDPGQGLRLIYYSQIVNDFQKGDIAEGYSVSREKKESFPLTVTSAQKNPTAFYLCASSRGVRAEQYFGPGTRLTVT.

This clone showed up just a few times. The J gene is TRBJ2-3, the V gene TRBV29-1; 8 bases fit TRBD1. After removal of 4 bases from V and 6 bases from J, the junction contained 9 bases not matched to a gene. CDR3 length: 14 amino acids. CDR1 and CDR2 from the germline V gene are SQVTM and ANQGSEA. The CDR3 protein is CSVVETGEQDTQYF. CDR3 nucleotides: TGCAGCGTTGTTGAGACAGGGGAACAGGATACGCAGTATTTT.

The genes are TRBV10-2 and TRBJ2-3; TRBD2 matches 12 bases. The CDR3 loop spans 15 amino acids. V was clipped by 4 bases and J by 1 base; unmatched bases: 0. The germline V gene has CDR1 WSHSY and CDR2 SAAADI. For the CDR3, the DNA is TGCGCCAGCAGTGGACTAGCGGGGGGCACAGATACGCAGTATTTT. This encodes CASSGLAGGTDTQYF.

This clone was detected a few times. The CDR3 bases are TGTGCCAGCAGTGGTACAGCATACGAGCAGTACTTC. Residues: CASSGTAYEQYF. The chain couples TRBV6-8 to TRBJ2-7; D not certain. CDR3 length: 12 residues. The ends were cut back, 5 bases at V and 4 bases at J, with 9 bases in the middle. CDR1 is MNHGY, CDR2 SAAAGT, per germline.